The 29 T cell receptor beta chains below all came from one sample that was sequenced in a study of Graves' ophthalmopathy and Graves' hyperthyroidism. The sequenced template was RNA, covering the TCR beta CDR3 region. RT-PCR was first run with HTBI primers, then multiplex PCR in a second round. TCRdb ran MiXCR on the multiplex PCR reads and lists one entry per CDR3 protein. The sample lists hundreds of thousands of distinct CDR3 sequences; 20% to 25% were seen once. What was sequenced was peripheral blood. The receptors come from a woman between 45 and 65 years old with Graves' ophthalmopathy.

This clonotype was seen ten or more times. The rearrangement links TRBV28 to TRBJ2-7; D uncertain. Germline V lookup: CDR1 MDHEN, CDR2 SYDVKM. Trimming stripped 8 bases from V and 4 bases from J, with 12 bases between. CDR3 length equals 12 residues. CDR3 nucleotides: TGTGCCAGCGAAGACCAACTTTACGAGCAGTACTTC. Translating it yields CASEDQLYEQYF.

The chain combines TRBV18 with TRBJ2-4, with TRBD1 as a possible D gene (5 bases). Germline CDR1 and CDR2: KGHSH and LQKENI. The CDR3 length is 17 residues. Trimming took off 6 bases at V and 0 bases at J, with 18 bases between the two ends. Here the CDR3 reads CASSELGSGRAKNIQYF. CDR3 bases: TGTGCCAGCTCCGAACTTGGGTCAGGGCGAGCCAAAAACATTCAGTACTTC. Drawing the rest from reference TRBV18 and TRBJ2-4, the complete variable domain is NAGVMQNPRHLVRRRGQEARLRCSPMKGHSHVYWYRQLPEEGLKFMVYLQKENIIDESGMPKERFSAEFPKEGPSILRIQQVVRGDSAAYFCASSELGSGRAKNIQYFGAGTRLSVL.

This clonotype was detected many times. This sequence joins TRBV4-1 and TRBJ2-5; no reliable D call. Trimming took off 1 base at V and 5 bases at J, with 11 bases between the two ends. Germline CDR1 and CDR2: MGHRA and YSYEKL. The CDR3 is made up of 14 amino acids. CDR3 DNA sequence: TGCGCCAGCAGCCAAGGAAATAACTTTGAGACCCAGTACTTC. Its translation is CASSQGNNFETQYF.

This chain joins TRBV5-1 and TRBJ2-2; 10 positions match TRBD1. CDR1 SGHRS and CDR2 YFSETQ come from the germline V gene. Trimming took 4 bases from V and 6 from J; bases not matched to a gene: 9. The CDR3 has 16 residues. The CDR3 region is CASSQNGQGDAGELFF. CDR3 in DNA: TGCGCCAGCAGCCAAAACGGACAGGGGGATGCCGGGGAGCTGTTTTTT. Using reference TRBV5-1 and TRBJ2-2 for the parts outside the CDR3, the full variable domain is KAGVTQTPRYLIKTRGQQVTLSCSPISGHRSVSWYQQTPGQGLQFLFEYFSETQRNKGNFPGRFSGRQFSNSRSEMNVSTLELGDSALYLCASSQNGQGDAGELFFGEGSRLTVL.

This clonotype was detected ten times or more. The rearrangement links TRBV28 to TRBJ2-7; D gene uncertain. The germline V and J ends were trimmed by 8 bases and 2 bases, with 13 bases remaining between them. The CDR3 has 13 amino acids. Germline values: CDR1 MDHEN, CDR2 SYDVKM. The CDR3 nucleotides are TGTGCCAGCCTAGGCGCGAGTACCTACGAGCAGTACTTC. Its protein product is CASLGASTYEQYF.

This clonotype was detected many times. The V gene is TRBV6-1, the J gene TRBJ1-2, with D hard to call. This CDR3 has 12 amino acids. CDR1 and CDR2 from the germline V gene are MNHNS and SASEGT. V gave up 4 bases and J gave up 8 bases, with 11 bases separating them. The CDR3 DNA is TGTGCCAGCAGTGCCCCTCTAGGAGGCTACACCTTC. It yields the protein CASSAPLGGYTF.

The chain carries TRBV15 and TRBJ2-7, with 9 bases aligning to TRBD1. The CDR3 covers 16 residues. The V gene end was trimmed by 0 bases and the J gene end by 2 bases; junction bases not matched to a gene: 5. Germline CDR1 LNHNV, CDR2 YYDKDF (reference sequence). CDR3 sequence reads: CATSRDLRTGAYEQYF. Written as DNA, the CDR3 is TGTGCCACCAGCAGAGATCTGAGGACAGGGGCCTACGAGCAGTACTTC.

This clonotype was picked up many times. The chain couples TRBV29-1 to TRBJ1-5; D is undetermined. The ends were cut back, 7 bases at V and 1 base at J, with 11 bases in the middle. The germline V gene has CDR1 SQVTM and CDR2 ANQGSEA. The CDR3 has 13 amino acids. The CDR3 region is CSATLASNQPQHF. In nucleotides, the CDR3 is TGCAGCGCTACCCTTGCGAGCAATCAGCCCCAGCATTTT.

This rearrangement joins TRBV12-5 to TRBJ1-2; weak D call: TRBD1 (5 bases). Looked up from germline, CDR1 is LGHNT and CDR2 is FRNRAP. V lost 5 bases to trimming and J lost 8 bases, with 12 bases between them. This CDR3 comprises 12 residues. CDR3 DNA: TGTGCTAGTGGTCACCTCCGGGGGGGCTACACCTTC. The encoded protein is CASGHLRGGYTF.

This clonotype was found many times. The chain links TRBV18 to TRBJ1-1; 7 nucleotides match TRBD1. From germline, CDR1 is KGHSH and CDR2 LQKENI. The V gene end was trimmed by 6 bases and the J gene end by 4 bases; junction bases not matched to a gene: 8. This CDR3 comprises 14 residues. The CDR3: CASSKDRDGTEAFF. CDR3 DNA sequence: TGTGCCAGCTCGAAAGACAGGGATGGCACTGAAGCTTTCTTT.

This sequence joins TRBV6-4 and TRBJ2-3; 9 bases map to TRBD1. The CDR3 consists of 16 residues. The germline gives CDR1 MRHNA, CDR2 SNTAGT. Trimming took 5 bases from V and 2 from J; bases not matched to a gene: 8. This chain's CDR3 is CASSPKTGGDTDTQYF. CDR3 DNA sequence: TGTGCCAGCAGTCCCAAGACAGGGGGTGACACAGATACGCAGTATTTT.

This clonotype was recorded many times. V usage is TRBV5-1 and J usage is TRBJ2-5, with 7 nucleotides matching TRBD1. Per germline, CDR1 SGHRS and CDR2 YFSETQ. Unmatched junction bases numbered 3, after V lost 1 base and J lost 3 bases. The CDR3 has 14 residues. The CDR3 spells CASSLSGTEETQYF. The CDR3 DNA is TGCGCCAGCAGCTTGTCCGGGACAGAAGAGACCCAGTACTTC.

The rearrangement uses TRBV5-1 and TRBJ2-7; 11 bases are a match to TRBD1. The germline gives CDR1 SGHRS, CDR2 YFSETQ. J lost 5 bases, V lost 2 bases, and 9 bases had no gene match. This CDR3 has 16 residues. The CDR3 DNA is TGCGCCAGCAGCTTACCCACCGGGACAGGGGGTAACGAGCAGTACTTC. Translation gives CASSLPTGTGGNEQYF.

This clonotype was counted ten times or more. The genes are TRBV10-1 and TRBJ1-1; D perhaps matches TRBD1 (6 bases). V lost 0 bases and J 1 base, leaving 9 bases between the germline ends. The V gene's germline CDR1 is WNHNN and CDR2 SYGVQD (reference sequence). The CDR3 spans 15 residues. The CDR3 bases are TGCGCCAGCAGTGAGTCGCGGGGGCCGAACACTGAAGCTTTCTTT. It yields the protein CASSESRGPNTEAFF.

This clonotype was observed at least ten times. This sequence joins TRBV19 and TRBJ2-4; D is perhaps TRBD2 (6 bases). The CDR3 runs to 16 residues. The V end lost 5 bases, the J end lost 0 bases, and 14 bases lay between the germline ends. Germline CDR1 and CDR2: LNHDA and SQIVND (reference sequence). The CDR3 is CASSYGLNIAKNIQYF. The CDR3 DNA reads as TGTGCCAGTAGTTACGGACTAAATATAGCCAAAAACATTCAGTACTTC.

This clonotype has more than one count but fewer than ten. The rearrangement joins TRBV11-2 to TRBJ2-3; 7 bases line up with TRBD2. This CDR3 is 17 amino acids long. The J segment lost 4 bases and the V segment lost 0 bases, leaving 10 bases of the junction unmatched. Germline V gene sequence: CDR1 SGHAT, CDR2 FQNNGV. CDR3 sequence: CASSLDVGSGIPDTQYF. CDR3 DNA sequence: TGTGCCAGCAGCTTAGACGTCGGAAGCGGGATCCCAGATACGCAGTATTTT.

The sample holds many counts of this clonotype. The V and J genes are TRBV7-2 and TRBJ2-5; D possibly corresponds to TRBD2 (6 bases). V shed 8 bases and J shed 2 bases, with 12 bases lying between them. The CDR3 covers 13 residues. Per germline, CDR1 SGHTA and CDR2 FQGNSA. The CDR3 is CASLRGMQETQYF. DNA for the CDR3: TGTGCCAGCCTCCGGGGGATGCAAGAGACCCAGTACTTC.

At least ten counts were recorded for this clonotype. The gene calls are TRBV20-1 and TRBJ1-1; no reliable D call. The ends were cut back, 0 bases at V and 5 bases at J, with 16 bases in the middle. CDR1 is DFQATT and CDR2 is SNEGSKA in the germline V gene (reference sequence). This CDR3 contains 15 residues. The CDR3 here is CSARDIGSRRTEAFF. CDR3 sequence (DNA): TGCAGTGCTAGAGATATTGGCAGCCGGAGAACTGAAGCTTTCTTT.

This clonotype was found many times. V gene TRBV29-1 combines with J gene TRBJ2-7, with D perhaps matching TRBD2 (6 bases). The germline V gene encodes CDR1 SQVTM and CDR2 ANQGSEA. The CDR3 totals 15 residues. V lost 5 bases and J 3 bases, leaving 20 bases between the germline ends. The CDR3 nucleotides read TGCAGCGTTACCCCTTCGGGCGGGAAGGGCTACGAGCAGTACTTC. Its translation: CSVTPSGGKGYEQYF.

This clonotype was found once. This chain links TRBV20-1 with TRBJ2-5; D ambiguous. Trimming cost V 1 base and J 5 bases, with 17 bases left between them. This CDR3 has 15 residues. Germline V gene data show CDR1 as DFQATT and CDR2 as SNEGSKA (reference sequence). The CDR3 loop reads CSARVSGLGVETQYF. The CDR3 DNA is TGCAGTGCTAGAGTCTCTGGGTTGGGTGTGGAGACCCAGTACTTC.

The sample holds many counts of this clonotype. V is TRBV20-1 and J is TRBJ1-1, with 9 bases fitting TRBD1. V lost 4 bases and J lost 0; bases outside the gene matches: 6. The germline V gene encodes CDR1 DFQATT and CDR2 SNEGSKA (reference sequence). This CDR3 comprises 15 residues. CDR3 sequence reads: CSAIGTGILNTEAFF. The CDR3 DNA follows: TGCAGTGCTATAGGGACAGGGATACTGAACACTGAAGCTTTCTTT.

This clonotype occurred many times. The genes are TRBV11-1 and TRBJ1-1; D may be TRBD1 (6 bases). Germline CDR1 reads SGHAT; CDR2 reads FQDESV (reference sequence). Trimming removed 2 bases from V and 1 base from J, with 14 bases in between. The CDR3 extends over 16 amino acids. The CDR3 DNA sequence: TGTGCCAGCAGCTTAACCCAGACAGGCTGGAACACTGAAGCTTTCTTT. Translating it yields CASSLTQTGWNTEAFF.

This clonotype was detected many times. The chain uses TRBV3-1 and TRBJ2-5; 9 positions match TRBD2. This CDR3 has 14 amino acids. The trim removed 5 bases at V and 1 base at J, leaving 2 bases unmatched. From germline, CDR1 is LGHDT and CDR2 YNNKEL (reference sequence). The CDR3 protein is CASSWRGGQETQYF. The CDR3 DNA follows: TGTGCCAGCAGCTGGCGGGGGGGCCAAGAGACCCAGTACTTC.

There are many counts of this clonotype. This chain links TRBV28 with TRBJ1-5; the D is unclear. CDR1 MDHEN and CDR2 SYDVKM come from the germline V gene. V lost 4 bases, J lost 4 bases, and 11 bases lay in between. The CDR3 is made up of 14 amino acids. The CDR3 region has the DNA TGTGCCAGCAGTTACGTGCTGCGAAATCAGCCCCAGCATTTT. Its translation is CASSYVLRNQPQHF.

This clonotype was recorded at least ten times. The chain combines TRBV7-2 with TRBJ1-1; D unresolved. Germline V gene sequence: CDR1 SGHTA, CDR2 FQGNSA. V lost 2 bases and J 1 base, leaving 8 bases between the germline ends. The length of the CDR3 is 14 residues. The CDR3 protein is CASSLRTANTEAFF. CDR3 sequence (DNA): TGTGCCAGCAGCTTACGGACGGCGAACACTGAAGCTTTCTTT. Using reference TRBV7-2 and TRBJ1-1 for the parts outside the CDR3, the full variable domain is GAGVSQSPSNKVTEKGKDVELRCDPISGHTALYWYRQSLGQGLEFLIYFQGNSAPDKSGLPSDRFSAERTGGSVSTLTIQRTQQEDSAVYLCASSLRTANTEAFFGQGTRLTVV.

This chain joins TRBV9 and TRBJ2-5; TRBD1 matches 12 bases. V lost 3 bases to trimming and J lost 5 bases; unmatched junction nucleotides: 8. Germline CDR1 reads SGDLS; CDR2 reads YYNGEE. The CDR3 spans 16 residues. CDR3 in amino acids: CASSASGTGGMETQYF. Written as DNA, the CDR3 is TGTGCCAGCAGCGCTTCCGGGACAGGGGGCATGGAGACCCAGTACTTC.

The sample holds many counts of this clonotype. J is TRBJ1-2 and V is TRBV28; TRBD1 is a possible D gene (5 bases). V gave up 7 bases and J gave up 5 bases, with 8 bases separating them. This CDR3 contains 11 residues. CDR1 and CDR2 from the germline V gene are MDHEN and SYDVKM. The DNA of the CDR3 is TGTGCCAGCAAAGGGGTGTATGGCTACACCTTC. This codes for CASKGVYGYTF.

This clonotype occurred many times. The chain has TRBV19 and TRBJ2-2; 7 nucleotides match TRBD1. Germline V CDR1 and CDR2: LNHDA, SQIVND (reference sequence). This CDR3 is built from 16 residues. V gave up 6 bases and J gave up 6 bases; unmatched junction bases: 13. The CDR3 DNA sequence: TGTGCCAGTAGAACCAAACAGGGGAAGTATCCCGGGGAGCTGTTTTTT. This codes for CASRTKQGKYPGELFF.

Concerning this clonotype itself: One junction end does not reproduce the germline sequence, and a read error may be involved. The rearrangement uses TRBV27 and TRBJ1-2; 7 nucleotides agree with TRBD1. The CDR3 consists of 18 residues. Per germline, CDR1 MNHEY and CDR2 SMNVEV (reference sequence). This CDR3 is CASCLSPLLTGNIYGYTF. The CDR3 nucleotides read TGTGCCAGCTGTTTATCTCCCCTGTTGACAGGGAATATCTATGGCTACACCTTC.